The 28 T cell receptor beta chains below come from one sample, sequenced in a study of blood T cell repertoires in COVID-19. Clones were sequenced by immunoSEQ multiplex PCR, and TCRdb holds only the in-frame ones, with some missing. The sample includes 250,000 to 350,000 clones, approximately 86% of them seen just once. Sequenced material: peripheral blood. The receptors shown here come from a human donor with COVID-19, enrolled during active disease. The donor label of this sample is uncertain.

V is TRBV28 and J is TRBJ1-2; D possibly corresponds to TRBD1 (6 bases). The V end lost 7 bases, the J end lost 8 bases, and 17 bases lay between the germline ends. The CDR3 runs to 13 residues. From germline, CDR1 is MDHEN and CDR2 SYDVKM. The CDR3 bases are TGTGCCAGCACCCGGGGAGGGGGACGCGGCTACACCTTC. This gives the protein CASTRGGGRGYTF.

The chain has TRBV28 and TRBJ1-3; D perhaps matches TRBD1 (6 bases). V gave up 4 bases and J gave up 2 bases, with 12 bases separating them. Germline CDR1 is MDHEN and CDR2 is SYDVKM. This CDR3 spans 15 amino acids. The CDR3 DNA reads as TGTGCCAGCAGTTCTCTACAGGGAACTGGAAACACCATATATTTT. Amino acid sequence: CASSSLQGTGNTIYF.

The rearrangement joins TRBV7-2 to TRBJ2-3; 9 bases map to TRBD2. CDR1 and CDR2 (germline): SGHTA, FQGNSA. V was clipped by 1 base and J by 4 bases; unmatched bases: 6. The CDR3 covers 16 residues. Here the CDR3 reads CASSLGVAGDPDTQYF. CDR3 nucleotide sequence: TGTGCCAGCAGCTTAGGGGTAGCGGGAGATCCAGATACGCAGTATTTT. Combining the CDR3 with reference TRBV7-2 and TRBJ2-3 gives the whole variable domain GAGVSQSPSNKVTEKGKDVELRCDPISGHTALYWYRQSLGQGLEFLIYFQGNSAPDKSGLPSDRFSAERTGGSVSTLTIQRTQQEDSAVYLCASSLGVAGDPDTQYFGPGTRLTVL.

This sequence joins TRBV28 and TRBJ1-2, with D perhaps TRBD1 (6 bases). Germline CDR1 and CDR2: MDHEN and SYDVKM. CDR3 size: 14 residues. Trimming removed 5 bases from V and 5 bases from J, with 15 bases in between. The CDR3 loop reads CASSNRAGRYGYTF. CDR3 nucleotides: TGTGCCAGCAGTAACAGGGCTGGTAGATATGGCTACACCTTC.

This clone was found once. The chain uses TRBV6-5 and TRBJ2-3; D is undetermined. This CDR3 is built from 13 residues. Trimming removed 4 bases at V and 3 bases at J, with 8 bases between. The germline V gene has CDR1 MNHEY and CDR2 SVGAGI. The CDR3 DNA sequence: TGTGCCAGCAGTTCCCGCAGAACAGATACGCAGTATTTT. It encodes CASSSRRTDTQYF.

The chain uses TRBV27 and TRBJ1-3, with D possibly TRBD1 on 6 matching bases. V was clipped by 6 bases and J by 4 bases, with 10 bases between them. This CDR3 region has 13 residues. Germline-derived CDR1 and CDR2 are MNHEY and SMNVEV (reference sequence). The CDR3 is CASSTGIGNTIYF. In DNA form, the CDR3 reads TGTGCCAGCAGCACAGGGATCGGAAACACCATATATTTT.

This sequence joins TRBV27 and TRBJ2-3, with a possible D match to TRBD2 (6 bases). The CDR3 length is 13 residues. CDR1 and CDR2 from the germline V gene are MNHEY and SMNVEV (reference sequence). V gave up 2 bases and J gave up 6 bases, with 9 bases separating them. The CDR3: CASSLGTRDTQYF. The CDR3 bases are TGTGCCAGCAGTTTAGGGACTCGTGATACGCAGTATTTT.

The chain carries TRBV5-1 and TRBJ1-1; 8 bases map to TRBD1. This CDR3 contains 15 residues. V gave up 4 bases and J gave up 1 base; unmatched junction bases: 6. CDR1 and CDR2 from the germline V gene are SGHRS and YFSETQ. DNA for the CDR3: TGCGCCAGCAGCATCGGACAGGGCGGGAACACTGAAGCTTTCTTT. Translation gives CASSIGQGGNTEAFF.

The chain couples TRBV7-9 to TRBJ1-1, with D maybe TRBD1 (5 bases). CDR3 length equals 14 residues. V was cut by 5 bases and J by 6 bases, with 16 bases left in between. The germline V gene encodes CDR1 SEHNR and CDR2 FQNEAQ (reference sequence). CDR3 loop: CASSQKGDLAEAFF. For the CDR3, the DNA is TGTGCCAGCAGCCAGAAAGGGGATTTGGCTGAAGCTTTCTTT. The whole variable domain, filled in from reference TRBV7-9 and TRBJ1-1, reads DTGVSQNPRHKITKRGQNVTFRCDPISEHNRLYWYRQTLGQGPEFLTYFQNEAQLEKSRLLSDRFSAERPKGSFSTLEIQRTEQGDSAMYLCASSQKGDLAEAFFGQGTRLTVV.

The chain recombines TRBV7-8 with TRBJ2-5, with a tentative D call TRBD2 (6 bases). The CDR3 is 14 amino acids. Trimming shortened V by 5 bases and J by 2 bases, and 12 bases separated the two germline ends. The germline V gene encodes CDR1 SGHVS and CDR2 FQNEAQ. CDR3 region: CASSPGTFQETQYF. In DNA, the CDR3 is TGTGCCAGCAGCCCCGGGACTTTTCAAGAGACCCAGTACTTC.

This clone was observed a single time. The CDR3 here is CASRPAGGVLHF. The CDR3 DNA is TGTGCCAGCAGACCTGCAGGGGGCGTCCTCCACTTT. The chain links TRBV28 to TRBJ1-6, with TRBD1 matching 8 bases. The CDR3 extends over 12 amino acids. Per germline, CDR1 MDHEN and CDR2 SYDVKM. The V gene end was trimmed by 6 bases and the J gene end by 15 bases; junction bases not matched to a gene: 7.

This clone has just one count. The chain is built from TRBV5-1 and TRBJ1-2, with D maybe TRBD1 (5 bases). The CDR3 runs 14 residues. V was clipped by 4 bases and J by 0 bases, with 10 bases between them. In germline, CDR1 is SGHRS, CDR2 YFSETQ. This CDR3 is CASSLGGANYGYTF. The DNA for the CDR3 is TGCGCCAGCAGCCTGGGGGGAGCTAACTATGGCTACACCTTC.

This chain uses TRBV9 with TRBJ2-3; 8 positions match TRBD2. V lost 0 bases and J lost 2; bases outside the gene matches: 11. Germline CDR1 and CDR2: SGDLS and YYNGEE. The CDR3 totals 18 residues. CDR3 nucleotides: TGTGCCAGCAGCGTAGCTCCGTTCGGGAGGGTCGCCACAGATACGCAGTATTTT. This sequence encodes CASSVAPFGRVATDTQYF.

CDR3 nucleotide sequence: TGTGCCAGCAGCCTCCAACTAGCGGGAGTTGAGCAGTTCTTC. This translates into CASSLQLAGVEQFF. This chain uses TRBV11-2 with TRBJ2-1; 11 bases align to TRBD2. V shed 5 bases, J shed 9 bases, and the junction held 6 bases outside the gene matches. The CDR3 covers 14 residues. Germline CDR1 is SGHAT and CDR2 is FQNNGV.

J is TRBJ2-1 and V is TRBV9, with TRBD1 matching 7 bases. Trimming at V came to 4 bases and at J to 0 bases, leaving 10 bases not matched to a gene. This CDR3 has 17 residues. Germline values: CDR1 SGDLS, CDR2 YYNGEE. The CDR3 nucleotides read TGTGCCAGCAGCCCACCGACAGGGACGAGCTCCTACAATGAGCAGTTCTTC. As protein: CASSPPTGTSSYNEQFF.

The genes are TRBV5-5 and TRBJ1-2, with D possibly TRBD1 on 6 matching bases. V lost 1 base to trimming and J lost 2 bases, with 12 bases between them. CDR3 size: 15 residues. Germline CDR1 reads SGHKS; CDR2 reads YYEKEE (reference sequence). The CDR3 DNA is TGTGCCAGCAGCTTGTCAGCGGGGGCCAACTATGGCTACACCTTC. It codes for CASSLSAGANYGYTF.

The gene calls are TRBV5-1 and TRBJ1-4; TRBD1 aligns across 8 bases. From germline, CDR1 is SGHRS and CDR2 YFSETQ. With 2 bases clipped from V and 8 bases from J, the junction kept 8 bases outside the gene matches. CDR3 length: 15 residues. CDR3 sequence reads: CASSFQGDRLEKLFF. The CDR3 DNA follows: TGCGCCAGCAGCTTCCAGGGGGACAGGTTGGAAAAACTGTTTTTT.

The chain uses TRBV29-1 and TRBJ1-2; possibly TRBD1 for D (6 bases). Germline CDR1 reads SQVTM; CDR2 reads ANQGSEA. The V and J ends lost 4 bases and 4 bases respectively, with 13 bases between them. The CDR3 is 13 amino acids. In DNA, the CDR3 is TGCAGCGTTGGGAACAGGGATGGCTATGGCTACACCTTC. This encodes CSVGNRDGYGYTF.

This clone occurred once. The gene calls are TRBV10-2 and TRBJ1-5, with 12 bases that match TRBD1. This CDR3 is built from 17 residues. CDR1 is WSHSY, CDR2 SAAADI, per germline. The J segment lost 1 base and the V segment lost 2 bases, leaving 3 bases of the junction unmatched. CDR3 region: CASSERGQGASNQPQHF. Written as DNA, the CDR3 is TGCGCCAGCAGTGAGCGGGGACAGGGGGCGAGCAATCAGCCCCAGCATTTT.

The rearrangement joins TRBV6-5 to TRBJ1-4, with unresolved D. CDR3 length: 15 residues. Germline V CDR1 and CDR2: MNHEY, SVGAGI. Between the trimmed V and J ends, which lost 2 bases and 7 bases, there was a span of 14 bases. The CDR3 region has the DNA TGTGCCAGCAGTTACGCTCCGGGTTTTGGTGAAAAACTGTTTTTT. Translating it yields CASSYAPGFGEKLFF.

The J gene is TRBJ2-2, the V gene TRBV7-8, with D unclear. Trimming shortened V by 7 bases and J by 2 bases, and 11 bases separated the two germline ends. The V gene's germline CDR1 is SGHVS and CDR2 FQNEAQ. CDR3 length: 14 residues. CDR3 loop: CASTAADNTGELFF. The CDR3 DNA reads TGTGCCAGCACTGCGGCAGACAACACCGGGGAGCTGTTTTTT.

The V call is TRBV11-2, the J call TRBJ2-3; 13 bases match TRBD2. V dropped 4 bases and J dropped 11; count of bases not matched to a gene: 6. This CDR3 is 14 amino acids long. Germline CDR1 reads SGHAT; CDR2 reads FQNNGV. The CDR3 spells CASSSTSGRRGQYF. DNA of the CDR3: TGTGCCAGCAGCTCGACTAGCGGGAGGAGGGGGCAGTATTTT.

The chain joins TRBV19 to TRBJ1-1; 7 bases are shared with TRBD1. J was trimmed by 5 bases and V by 8 bases; bases with no gene match: 8. CDR3 length: 13 residues. Germline V gene lookup returns CDR1 LNHDA and CDR2 SQIVND (reference sequence). In nucleotides, the CDR3 is TGTGCCAGTTCCAACAGGGGAGAAACTGAAGCTTTCTTT. This gives the protein CASSNRGETEAFF.

The chain joins TRBV3-1 (or the pseudogene TRBV3-2) to TRBJ2-2; possibly TRBD2 for D (6 bases). CDR1 and CDR2 from the germline V gene are LGHDT and YNNKEL (reference sequence). The CDR3 runs to 18 residues. Trimming removed 5 bases at V and 2 bases at J, with 21 bases between. CDR3: CASSLRTRGAGNTGELFF. The DNA of the CDR3 is TGTGCCAGCAGCTTACGTACCCGCGGGGCCGGTAACACCGGGGAGCTGTTTTTT.

The gene calls are TRBV9 and TRBJ2-7, with 9 bases identical to TRBD2. This CDR3 comprises 13 residues. CDR1 and CDR2 from the germline V gene are SGDLS and YYNGEE. Unmatched junction bases numbered 4, after V lost 2 bases and J lost 7 bases. The CDR3: CASSVTSGGEQYF. CDR3 sequence (DNA): TGTGCCAGCAGCGTGACTAGCGGCGGGGAGCAGTACTTC. Filled out from reference TRBV9 and TRBJ2-7, the complete variable domain reads DSGVTQTPKHLITATGQRVTLRCSPRSGDLSVYWYQQSLDQGLQFLIQYYNGEERAKGNILERFSAQQFPDLHSELNLSSLELGDSALYFCASSVTSGGEQYFGPGTRLTVT.

This sequence joins TRBV12-3 or TRBV12-4 and TRBJ1-1; possibly TRBD1 for D (5 bases). V lost 2 bases and J lost 2, with 6 bases in between. The CDR3 has 13 amino acids. CDR3 DNA: TGTGCCAGCAGTTTATGGACAAACACTGAAGCTTTCTTT. Protein product: CASSLWTNTEAFF.

V usage is TRBV9 and J usage is TRBJ2-7; 9 bases map to TRBD2. V was clipped by 1 base and J by 0 bases; unmatched bases: 2. This CDR3 has 15 amino acids. Germline CDR1 reads SGDLS; CDR2 reads YYNGEE. The CDR3 nucleotides are TGTGCCAGCAGCGTACTAGCGGGGAGCTCCTACGAGCAGTACTTC. It specifies CASSVLAGSSYEQYF.

The chain uses TRBV2 and TRBJ1-6; the D is unclear. Trimming pared 7 bases from V and 7 bases from J, leaving 8 bases between. Germline-derived CDR1 and CDR2 are SNHLY and FYNNEI. This CDR3 region has 12 residues. The CDR3, as DNA: TGTGCCAGCAATTTAGCGAATTCACCCCTCCACTTT. Its protein is CASNLANSPLHF.